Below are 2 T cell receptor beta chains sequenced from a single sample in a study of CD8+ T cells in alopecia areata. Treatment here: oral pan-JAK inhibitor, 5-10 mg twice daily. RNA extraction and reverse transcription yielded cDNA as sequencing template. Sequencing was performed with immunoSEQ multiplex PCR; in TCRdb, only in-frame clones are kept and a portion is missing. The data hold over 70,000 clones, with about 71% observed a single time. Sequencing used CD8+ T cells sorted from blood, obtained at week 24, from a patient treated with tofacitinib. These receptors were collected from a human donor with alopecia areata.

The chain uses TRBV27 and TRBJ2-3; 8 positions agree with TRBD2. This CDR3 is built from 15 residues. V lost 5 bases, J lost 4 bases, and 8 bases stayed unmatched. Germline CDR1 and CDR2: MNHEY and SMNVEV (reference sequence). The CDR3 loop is CASSENSGKADTQYF. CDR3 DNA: TGTGCCAGCAGTGAAAATAGCGGGAAGGCAGATACGCAGTATTTT.

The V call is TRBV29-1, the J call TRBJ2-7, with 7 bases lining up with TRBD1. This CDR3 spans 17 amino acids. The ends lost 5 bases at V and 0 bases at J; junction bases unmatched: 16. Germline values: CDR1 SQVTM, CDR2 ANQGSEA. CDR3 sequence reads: CSVQVRVLQGFSYEQYF. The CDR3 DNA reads TGCAGCGTTCAAGTCCGAGTCCTACAGGGGTTCTCCTACGAGCAGTACTTC.